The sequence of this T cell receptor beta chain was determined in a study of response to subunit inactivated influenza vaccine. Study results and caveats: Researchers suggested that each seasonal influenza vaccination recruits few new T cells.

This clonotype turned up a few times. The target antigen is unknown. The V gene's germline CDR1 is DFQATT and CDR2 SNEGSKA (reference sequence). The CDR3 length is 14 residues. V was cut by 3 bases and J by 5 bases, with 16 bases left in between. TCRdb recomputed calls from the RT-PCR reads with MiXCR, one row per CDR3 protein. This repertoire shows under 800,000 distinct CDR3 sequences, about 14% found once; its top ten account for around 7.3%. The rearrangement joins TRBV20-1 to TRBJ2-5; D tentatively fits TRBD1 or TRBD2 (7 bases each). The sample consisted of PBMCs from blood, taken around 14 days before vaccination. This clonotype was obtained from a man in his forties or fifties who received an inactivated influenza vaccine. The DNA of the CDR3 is TGCAGTGCTAGGTGGGGAGGGGGCACGGAGACCCAGTACTTC. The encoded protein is CSARWGGGTETQYF.